This TCR beta chain comes out of a study of blood T cells in healthy people across ages. This clonotype has at least ten counts. For the second PCR, which ran for about 6 to 11 cycles, a sample-barcoded 5' primer and a J-beta primer mix were used. TCRdb reprocessed the 5' RACE reads with MiXCR, giving one entry per CDR3 protein. The sample carries hundreds of thousands of distinct CDR3 sequences, over 45% recorded once. The V gene end was trimmed by 5 bases and the J gene end by 2 bases; junction bases not matched to a gene: 6. CDR1 and CDR2 from the germline V gene are SEHNR and FQNEAQ (reference sequence). This CDR3 contains 14 residues.

The chain joins TRBV7-9 to TRBJ2-7, with 7 bases matching TRBD2. The sequence came from a woman in her sixties or seventies in good health. The sample comprised blood. CDR3: CASSLSGVTYEQYF. The CDR3 coding sequence is TGTGCCAGCAGCCTCAGCGGGGTTACCTACGAGCAGTACTTC.